Given below is one T cell receptor (beta chain) in context. A multiplex PCR was run with 60 Vbeta primers and 13 Jbeta primers. Using immunoSEQ multiplex PCR, the repertoire was profiled, and TCRdb retains in-frame clones only, with some absent. The table shows about 85,000 clones, with roughly 80% occurring only once. The CDR3 contains 13 residues. Germline CDR1 is SGHTA and CDR2 is FQGTGA. V shed 5 bases, J shed 5 bases, and the junction held 5 bases outside the gene matches. The data are from a study of cytomegalovirus exposure and HLA in healthy donors. Study-wide background: As an earlier analysis found, roughly 180 million T cells yielded over 95 million unique TCR beta sequences.

Sequenced: PBMCs. V usage is TRBV7-3 and J usage is TRBJ1-1; TRBD1 matches at 7 bases. This TCR came from a woman between 45 and 65 years old in good health and CMV-seropositive. Here the CDR3 reads CASSQKQGTEAFF. The CDR3 nucleotides read TGTGCCAGCAGCCAAAAACAGGGGACTGAAGCTTTCTTT. The variable domain in full, completed from reference TRBV7-3 and TRBJ1-1, reads GAGVSQTPSNKVTEKGKYVELRCDPISGHTALYWYRQSLGQGPEFLIYFQGTGAADDSGLPNDRFFAVRPEGSVSTLKIQRTERGDSAVYLCASSQKQGTEAFFGQGTRLTVV.